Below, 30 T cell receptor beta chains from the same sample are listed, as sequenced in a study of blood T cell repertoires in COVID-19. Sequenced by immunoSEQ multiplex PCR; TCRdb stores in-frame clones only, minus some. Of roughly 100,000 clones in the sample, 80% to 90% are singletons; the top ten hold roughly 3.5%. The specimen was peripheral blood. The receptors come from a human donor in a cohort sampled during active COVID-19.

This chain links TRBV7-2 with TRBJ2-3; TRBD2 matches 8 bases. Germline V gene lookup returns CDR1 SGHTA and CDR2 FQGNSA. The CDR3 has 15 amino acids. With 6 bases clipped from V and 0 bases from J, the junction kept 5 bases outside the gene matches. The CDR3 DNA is TGTGCCAGCAGTCAACTAGCGGTGAGCACAGATACGCAGTATTTT. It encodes CASSQLAVSTDTQYF.

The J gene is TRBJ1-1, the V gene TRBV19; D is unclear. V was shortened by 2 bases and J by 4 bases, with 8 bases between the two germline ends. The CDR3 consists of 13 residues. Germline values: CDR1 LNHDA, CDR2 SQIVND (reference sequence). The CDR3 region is CASSITVTTEAFF. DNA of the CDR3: TGTGCCAGTAGTATAACAGTCACCACTGAAGCTTTCTTT.

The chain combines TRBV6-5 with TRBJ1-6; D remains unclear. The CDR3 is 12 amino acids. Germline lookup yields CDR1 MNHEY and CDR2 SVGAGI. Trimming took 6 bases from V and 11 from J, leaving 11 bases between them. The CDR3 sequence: CASSNGIPPLHF. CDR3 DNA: TGTGCCAGCAGCAACGGGATCCCACCCCTCCACTTT.

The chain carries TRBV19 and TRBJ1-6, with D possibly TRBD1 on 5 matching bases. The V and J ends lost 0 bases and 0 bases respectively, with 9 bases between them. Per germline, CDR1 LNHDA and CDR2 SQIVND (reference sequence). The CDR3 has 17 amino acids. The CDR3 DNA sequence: TGTGCCAGTAGTATAGAGGCGGGACCCTCCTATAATTCACCCCTCCACTTT. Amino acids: CASSIEAGPSYNSPLHF.

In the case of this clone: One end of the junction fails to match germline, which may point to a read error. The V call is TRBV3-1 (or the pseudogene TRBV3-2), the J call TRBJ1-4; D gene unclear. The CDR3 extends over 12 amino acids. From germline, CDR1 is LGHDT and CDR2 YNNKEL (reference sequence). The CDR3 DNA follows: TGTGCCAGCAGACAAGGAGGGGAAAAACTGTTTTTT. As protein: CASRQGGEKLFF.

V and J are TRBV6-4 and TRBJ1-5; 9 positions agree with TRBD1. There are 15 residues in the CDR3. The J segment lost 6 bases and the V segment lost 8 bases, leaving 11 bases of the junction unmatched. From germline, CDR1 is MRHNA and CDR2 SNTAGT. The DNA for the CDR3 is TGTGCCAGCTTCTGGACAGGGGAGGGGGCTCAGCCCCAGCATTTT. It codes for CASFWTGEGAQPQHF.

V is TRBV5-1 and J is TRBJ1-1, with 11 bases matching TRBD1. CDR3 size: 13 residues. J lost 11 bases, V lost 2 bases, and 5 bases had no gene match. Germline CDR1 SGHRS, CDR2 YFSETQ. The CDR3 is CASSFPGQGDAFF. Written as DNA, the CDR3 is TGCGCCAGCAGCTTTCCGGGACAGGGGGATGCTTTCTTT.

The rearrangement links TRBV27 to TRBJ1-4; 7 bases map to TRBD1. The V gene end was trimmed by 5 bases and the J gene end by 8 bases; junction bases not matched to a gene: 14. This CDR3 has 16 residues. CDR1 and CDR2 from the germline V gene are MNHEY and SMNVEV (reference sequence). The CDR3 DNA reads TGTGCCAGCAGTCTCTGGACAGGAGGCGGGGGGGAAAAACTGTTTTTT. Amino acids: CASSLWTGGGGEKLFF.

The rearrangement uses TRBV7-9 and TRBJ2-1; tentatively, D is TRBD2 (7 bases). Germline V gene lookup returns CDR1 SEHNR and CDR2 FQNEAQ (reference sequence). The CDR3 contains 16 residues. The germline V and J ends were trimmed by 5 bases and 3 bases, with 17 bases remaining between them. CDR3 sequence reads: CASSPLGGGVYNEQFF. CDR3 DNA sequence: TGTGCCAGCAGCCCGCTGGGGGGGGGCGTCTACAATGAGCAGTTCTTC. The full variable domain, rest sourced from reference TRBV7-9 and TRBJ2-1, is DTGVSQNPRHKITKRGQNVTFRCDPISEHNRLYWYRQTLGQGPEFLTYFQNEAQLEKSRLLSDRFSAERPKGSFSTLEIQRTEQGDSAMYLCASSPLGGGVYNEQFFGPGTRLTVL.

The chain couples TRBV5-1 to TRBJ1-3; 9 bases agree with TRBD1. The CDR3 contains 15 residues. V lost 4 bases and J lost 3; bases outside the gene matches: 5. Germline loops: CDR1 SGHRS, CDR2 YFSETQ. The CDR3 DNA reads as TGCGCCAGCAGCACACAGGGGGCTGATGGAAACACCATATATTTT. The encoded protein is CASSTQGADGNTIYF.

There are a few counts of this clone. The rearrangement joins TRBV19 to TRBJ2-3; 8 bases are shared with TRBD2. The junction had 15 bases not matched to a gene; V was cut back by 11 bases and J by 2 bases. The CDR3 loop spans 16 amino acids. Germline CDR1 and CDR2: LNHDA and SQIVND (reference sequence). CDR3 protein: CASKTRGLGNTDTQYF. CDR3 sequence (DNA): TGTGCCTCGAAGACAAGGGGACTAGGGAACACAGATACGCAGTATTTT.

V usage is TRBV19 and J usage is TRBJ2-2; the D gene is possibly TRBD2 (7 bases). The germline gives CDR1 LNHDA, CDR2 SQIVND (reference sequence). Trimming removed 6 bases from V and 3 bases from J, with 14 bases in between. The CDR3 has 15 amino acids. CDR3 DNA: TGTGCCAGTAGGGCCCTAGGGGGGGACACCGGGGAGCTGTTTTTT. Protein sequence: CASRALGGDTGELFF.

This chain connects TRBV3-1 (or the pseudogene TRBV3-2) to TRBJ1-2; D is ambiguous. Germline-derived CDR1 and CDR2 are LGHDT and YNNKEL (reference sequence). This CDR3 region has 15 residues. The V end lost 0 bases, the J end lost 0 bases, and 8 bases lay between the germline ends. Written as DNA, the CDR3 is TGTGCCAGCAGCCAAGAGGGAGTTTCTAACTATGGCTACACCTTC. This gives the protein CASSQEGVSNYGYTF.

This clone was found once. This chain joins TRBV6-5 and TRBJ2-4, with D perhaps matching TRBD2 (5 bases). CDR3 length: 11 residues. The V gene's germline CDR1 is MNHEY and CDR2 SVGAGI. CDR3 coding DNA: TGTAGAGTTAGCGCGGGAAACATTCAGTACTTC. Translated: CRVSAGNIQYF.

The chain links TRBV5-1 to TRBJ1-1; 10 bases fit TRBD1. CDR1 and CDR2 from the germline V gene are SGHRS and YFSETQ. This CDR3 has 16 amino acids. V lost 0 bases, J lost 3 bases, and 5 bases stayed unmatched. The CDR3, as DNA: TGCGCCAGCAGCTTGGCCGGGACAGGGGTATACACTGAAGCTTTCTTT. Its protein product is CASSLAGTGVYTEAFF.

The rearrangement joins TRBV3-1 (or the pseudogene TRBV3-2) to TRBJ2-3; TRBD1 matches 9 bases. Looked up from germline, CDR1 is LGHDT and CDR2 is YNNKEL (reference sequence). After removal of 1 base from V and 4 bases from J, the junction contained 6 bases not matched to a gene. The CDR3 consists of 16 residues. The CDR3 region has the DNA TGTGCCAGCAGCCAAGCTGGGACAGGGTTTCCAGATACGCAGTATTTT. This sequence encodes CASSQAGTGFPDTQYF.

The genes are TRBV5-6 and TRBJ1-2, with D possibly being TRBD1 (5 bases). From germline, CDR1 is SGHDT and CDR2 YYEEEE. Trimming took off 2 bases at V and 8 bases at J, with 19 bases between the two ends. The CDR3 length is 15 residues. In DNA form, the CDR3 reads TGTGCCAGCAGCTTCGAAGACGAAAGGACAAAAGGCTACACCTTC. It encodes CASSFEDERTKGYTF.

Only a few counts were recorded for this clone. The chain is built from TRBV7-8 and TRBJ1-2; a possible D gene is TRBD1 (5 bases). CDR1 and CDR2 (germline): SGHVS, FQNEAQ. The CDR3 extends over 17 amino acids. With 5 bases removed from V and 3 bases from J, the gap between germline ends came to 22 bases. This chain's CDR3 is CASSRGRGRAPDYGYTF. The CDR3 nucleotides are TGTGCCAGCAGCCGAGGAAGGGGAAGGGCCCCCGACTATGGCTACACCTTC.

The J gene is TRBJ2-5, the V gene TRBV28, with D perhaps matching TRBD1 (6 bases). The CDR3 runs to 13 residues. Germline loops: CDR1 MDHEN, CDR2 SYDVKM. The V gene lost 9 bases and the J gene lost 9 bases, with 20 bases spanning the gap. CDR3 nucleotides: TGTGCCAGTGGGCTCAGGGGCCAATGGGCCCAGTACTTC. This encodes CASGLRGQWAQYF.

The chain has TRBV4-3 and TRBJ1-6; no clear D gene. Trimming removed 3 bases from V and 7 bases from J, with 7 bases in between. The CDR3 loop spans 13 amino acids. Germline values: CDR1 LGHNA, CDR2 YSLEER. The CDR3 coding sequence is TGCGCCAGCAGCCACCTTAAAAATTCACCCCTCCACTTT. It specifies CASSHLKNSPLHF.

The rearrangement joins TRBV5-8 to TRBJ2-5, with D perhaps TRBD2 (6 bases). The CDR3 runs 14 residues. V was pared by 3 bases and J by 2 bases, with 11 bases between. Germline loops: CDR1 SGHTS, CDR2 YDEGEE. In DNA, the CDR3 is TGTGCCAGCAGCTCGGCGGGGTTTCAAGAGACCCAGTACTTC. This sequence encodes CASSSAGFQETQYF.

The CDR3 loop reads CASSAYKGRVGEKLFF. CDR3 bases: TGTGCCAGCAGTGCCTACAAGGGGCGCGTGGGTGAAAAACTGTTTTTT. The chain couples TRBV6-1 to TRBJ1-4, with a possible D match to TRBD1 (5 bases). Trimming pared 4 bases from V and 7 bases from J, leaving 19 bases between. The CDR3 is made up of 16 amino acids. The germline V gene encodes CDR1 MNHNS and CDR2 SASEGT.

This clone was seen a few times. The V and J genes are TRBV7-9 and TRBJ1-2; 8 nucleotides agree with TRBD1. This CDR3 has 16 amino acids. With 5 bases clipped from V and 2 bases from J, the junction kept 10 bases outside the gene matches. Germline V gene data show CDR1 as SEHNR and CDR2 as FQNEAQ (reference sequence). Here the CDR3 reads CASSRDRGGGNYGYTF. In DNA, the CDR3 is TGTGCCAGCAGCCGCGACAGGGGAGGAGGAAACTATGGCTACACCTTC.

This chain's CDR3 is CSVGKGQGGDQPQHF. In DNA, the CDR3 is TGCAGCGTTGGCAAGGGACAGGGAGGGGATCAGCCCCAGCATTTT. The chain is built from TRBV29-1 and TRBJ1-5; the match to TRBD1 covers 9 bases. V lost 4 bases, J lost 5 bases, and 9 bases stayed unmatched. This CDR3 has 15 residues. Germline V gene sequence: CDR1 SQVTM, CDR2 ANQGSEA.

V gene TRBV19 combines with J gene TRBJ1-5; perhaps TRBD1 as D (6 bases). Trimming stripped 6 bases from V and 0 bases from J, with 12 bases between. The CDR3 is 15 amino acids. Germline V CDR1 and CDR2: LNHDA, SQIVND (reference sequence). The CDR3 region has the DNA TGTGCCAGTAGGCCGACAGGACCTAGCAATCAGCCCCAGCATTTT. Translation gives CASRPTGPSNQPQHF. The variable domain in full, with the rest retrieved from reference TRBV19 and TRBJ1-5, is DGGITQSPKYLFRKEGQNVTLSCEQNLNHDAMYWYRQDPGQGLRLIYYSQIVNDFQKGDIAEGYSVSREKKESFPLTVTSAQKNPTAFYLCASRPTGPSNQPQHFGDGTRLSIL.

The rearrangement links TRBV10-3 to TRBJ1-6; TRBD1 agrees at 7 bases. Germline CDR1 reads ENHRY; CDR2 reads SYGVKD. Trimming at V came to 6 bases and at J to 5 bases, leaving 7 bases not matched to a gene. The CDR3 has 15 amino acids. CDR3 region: CAISQTGSDNSPLHF. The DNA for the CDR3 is TGTGCCATCAGCCAGACAGGGAGCGATAATTCACCCCTCCACTTT.

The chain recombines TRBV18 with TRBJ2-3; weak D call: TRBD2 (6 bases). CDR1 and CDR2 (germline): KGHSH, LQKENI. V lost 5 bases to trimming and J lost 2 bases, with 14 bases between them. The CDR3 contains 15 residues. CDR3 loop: CASSTGRGVTDTQYF. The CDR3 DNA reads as TGTGCCAGCTCAACCGGGCGGGGTGTCACAGATACGCAGTATTTT.

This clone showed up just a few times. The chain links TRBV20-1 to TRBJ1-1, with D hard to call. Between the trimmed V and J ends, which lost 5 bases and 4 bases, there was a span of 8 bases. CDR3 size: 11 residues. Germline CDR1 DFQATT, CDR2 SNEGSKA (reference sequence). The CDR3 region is CSAQAGTEAFF. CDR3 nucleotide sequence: TGCAGTGCTCAGGCGGGCACTGAAGCTTTCTTT.

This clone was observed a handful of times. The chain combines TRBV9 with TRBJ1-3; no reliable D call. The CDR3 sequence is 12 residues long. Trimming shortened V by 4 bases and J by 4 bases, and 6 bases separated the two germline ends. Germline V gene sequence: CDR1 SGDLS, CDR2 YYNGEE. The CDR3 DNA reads TGTGCCAGCAGCCCGCGGGGAAACACCATATATTTT. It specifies CASSPRGNTIYF.

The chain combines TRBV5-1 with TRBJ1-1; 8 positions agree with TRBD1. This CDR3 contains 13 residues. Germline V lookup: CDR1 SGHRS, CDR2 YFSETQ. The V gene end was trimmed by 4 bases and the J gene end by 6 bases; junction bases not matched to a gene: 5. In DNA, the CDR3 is TGCGCCAGCAGCGCACAGGGGGGTGCTGAAGCTTTCTTT. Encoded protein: CASSAQGGAEAFF.